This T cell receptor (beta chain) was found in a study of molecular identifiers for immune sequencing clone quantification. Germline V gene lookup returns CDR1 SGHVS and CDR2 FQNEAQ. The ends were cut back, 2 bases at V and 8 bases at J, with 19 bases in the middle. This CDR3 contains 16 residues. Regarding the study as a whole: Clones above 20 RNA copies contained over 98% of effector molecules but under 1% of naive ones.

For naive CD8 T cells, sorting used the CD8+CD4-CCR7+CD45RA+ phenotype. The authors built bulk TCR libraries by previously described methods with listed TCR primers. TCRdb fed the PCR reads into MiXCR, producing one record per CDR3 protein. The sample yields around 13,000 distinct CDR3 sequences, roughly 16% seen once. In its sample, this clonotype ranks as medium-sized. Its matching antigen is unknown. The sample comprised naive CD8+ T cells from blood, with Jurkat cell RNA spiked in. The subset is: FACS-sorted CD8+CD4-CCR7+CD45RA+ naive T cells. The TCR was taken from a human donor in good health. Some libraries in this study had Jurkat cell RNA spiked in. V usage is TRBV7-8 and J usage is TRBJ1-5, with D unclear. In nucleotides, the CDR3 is TGTGCCAGCAGCTTATATGCCCGAGGGATCGAGGAGCCCCAGCATTTT. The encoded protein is CASSLYARGIEEPQHF.